Presented here are 18 T cell receptor beta chains from one specimen sequenced in a study of blood T cell repertoires in COVID-19. Clones were read by immunoSEQ multiplex PCR, and TCRdb kept only the in-frame ones, dropping some. The table lists about 310,000 clones, about 85% of them singletons. The sequenced sample was peripheral blood. The receptor set was obtained from a man aged 18 to 30 with active or convalescent COVID-19.

The chain links TRBV7-3 to TRBJ2-1; D perhaps matches TRBD2 (5 bases). This CDR3 spans 15 amino acids. Trimming removed 0 bases from V and 7 bases from J, with 13 bases in between. Germline V CDR1 and CDR2: SGHTA, FQGTGA. CDR3 sequence (DNA): TGTGCCAGCAGCTTAACCGGGCCTCCGGGGAATGAGCAGTTCTTC. Translating it yields CASSLTGPPGNEQFF.

This chain links TRBV28 with TRBJ2-3; TRBD1 is a possible D gene (6 bases). Germline V gene data show CDR1 as MDHEN and CDR2 as SYDVKM. V was cut by 3 bases and J by 2 bases, with 21 bases left in between. The CDR3 loop spans 18 amino acids. CDR3 protein: CASSFYPGQLSDTDTQYF. In DNA form, the CDR3 reads TGTGCCAGCAGTTTCTACCCAGGACAGCTATCTGACACAGATACGCAGTATTTT. Full variable domain (rest looked up from reference TRBV28 and TRBJ2-3): DVKVTQSSRYLVKRTGEKVFLECVQDMDHENMFWYRQDPGLGLRLIYFSYDVKMKEKGDIPEGYSVSREKKERFSLILESASTNQTSMYLCASSFYPGQLSDTDTQYFGPGTRLTVL.

CDR3 loop: CASTPQGHGNTGELFF. The CDR3 coding sequence is TGCGCCAGCACGCCCCAGGGACACGGTAACACCGGGGAGCTGTTTTTT. V usage is TRBV5-1 and J usage is TRBJ2-2; possibly TRBD1 for D (6 bases). The germline V gene encodes CDR1 SGHRS and CDR2 YFSETQ. Trimming cost V 6 bases and J 2 bases, with 17 bases left between them. The CDR3 has 16 residues.

The V gene is TRBV11-2, the J gene TRBJ2-1; 10 positions match TRBD2. V gave up 2 bases and J gave up 7 bases; unmatched junction bases: 5. Germline lookup yields CDR1 SGHAT and CDR2 FQNNGV. This CDR3 is 15 amino acids long. This CDR3 is CASSLSGGAYNEQFF. CDR3 DNA: TGTGCCAGCAGCTTAAGCGGGGGGGCTTATAATGAGCAGTTCTTC.

V gene TRBV4-1 combines with J gene TRBJ2-7, with a weak D call TRBD2 (5 bases). CDR3 size: 12 residues. V dropped 4 bases and J dropped 7 bases, with 11 bases sitting between them. Germline CDR1 reads MGHRA; CDR2 reads YSYEKL. This CDR3 reads CASSRDAGEQYF. The CDR3 DNA reads TGCGCCAGCAGCCGAGACGCGGGTGAGCAGTACTTC.

The rearrangement joins TRBV3-1 (or the pseudogene TRBV3-2) to TRBJ2-3; D is perhaps TRBD1 (6 bases). The V end lost 5 bases, the J end lost 6 bases, and 18 bases lay between the germline ends. The germline gives CDR1 LGHDT, CDR2 YNNKEL (reference sequence). This CDR3 region has 15 residues. CDR3 DNA sequence: TGTGCCAGCAGCTCAAGTCCCAGGGGCAGGGATACGCAGTATTTT. This translates into CASSSSPRGRDTQYF.

This clone has a single count. V and J are TRBV4-3 and TRBJ1-1, with TRBD1 as a possible D gene (6 bases). Germline V gene data show CDR1 as LGHNA and CDR2 as YSLEER. V shed 0 bases and J shed 1 base, with 12 bases lying between them. CDR3 size: 16 residues. The CDR3 bases are TGCGCCAGCAGCCAAGATCTTGGACAGACGAACACTGAAGCTTTCTTT. Protein product: CASSQDLGQTNTEAFF.

The chain recombines TRBV28 with TRBJ1-3; 7 nucleotides line up with TRBD1. Germline assignment: CDR1 MDHEN and CDR2 SYDVKM. V dropped 4 bases and J dropped 0; count of bases not matched to a gene: 3. The CDR3 covers 15 residues. In DNA, the CDR3 is TGTGCCAGCAGTTACGGGACAGCCTCTGGAAACACCATATATTTT. Its protein product is CASSYGTASGNTIYF.

This chain uses TRBV10-3 with TRBJ2-1; 7 positions agree with TRBD1. The CDR3 totals 13 residues. The ends lost 10 bases at V and 6 bases at J; junction bases unmatched: 9. Germline-derived CDR1 and CDR2 are ENHRY and SYGVKD. The CDR3 region is CATGRTGTNEQFF. CDR3 bases: TGTGCCACCGGAAGGACAGGAACCAATGAGCAGTTCTTC.

The V gene is TRBV12-3 or TRBV12-4, the J gene TRBJ1-2, with 7 bases matching TRBD1. This CDR3 spans 12 amino acids. Losses at the gene ends were 7 bases for V and 7 bases for J; bases not matched to a gene: 6. The CDR3 DNA reads TGTGCCAGCAATGAAGGGGGCGGTGGCTACACCTTC. It translates to CASNEGGGGYTF.

V usage is TRBV10-1 and J usage is TRBJ2-3, with a possible D match to TRBD2 (6 bases). The length of the CDR3 is 16 residues. Germline V gives CDR1 WNHNN, CDR2 SYGVQD (reference sequence). V was trimmed by 2 bases and J by 1 base, leaving 13 bases between them. The CDR3 DNA sequence: TGCGCCAGCAGTGAGAGTATTCGCGGGGGCACAGATACGCAGTATTTT. It translates to CASSESIRGGTDTQYF.

The V gene is TRBV5-1, the J gene TRBJ2-2, with 9 bases aligning to TRBD1. J gave up 10 bases and V 3 bases, and 7 bases lay outside the gene matches. The CDR3 loop spans 14 amino acids. Germline lookup yields CDR1 SGHRS and CDR2 YFSETQ. The CDR3 region is CASSSGTGPEELFF. The CDR3 coding sequence is TGCGCCAGCAGCTCGGGGACAGGGCCCGAGGAGCTGTTTTTT.

The sample holds one count of this clone. The chain carries TRBV19 and TRBJ1-2; no clear D gene. This CDR3 comprises 14 residues. The V end was cut by 3 bases, the J end by 0 bases, with 8 bases between. Germline V gene sequence: CDR1 LNHDA, CDR2 SQIVND (reference sequence). The CDR3 bases are TGTGCCAGTAGTATGGGCAGAGCTAACTATGGCTACACCTTC. The encoded protein is CASSMGRANYGYTF.

Only one count was recorded for this clone. This chain's CDR3 is CASSLAWDRGTIPYNEQFF. The CDR3 coding sequence is TGTGCCAGCAGCTTGGCCTGGGACAGGGGGACTATCCCCTACAATGAGCAGTTCTTC. The chain links TRBV5-4 to TRBJ2-1; TRBD1 matches at 11 bases. Germline V gives CDR1 SGHNT, CDR2 YYREEE (reference sequence). The CDR3 totals 19 residues. J was trimmed by 2 bases and V by 0 bases; bases with no gene match: 10.

As DNA, the CDR3 is TGTGCCAGCAGTTTATCGGAGGAAAGGAGCACTGAAGCTTTCTTT. Its protein is CASSLSEERSTEAFF. The chain couples TRBV27 to TRBJ1-1; D gene uncertain. This CDR3 has 15 amino acids. Germline V gene data show CDR1 as MNHEY and CDR2 as SMNVEV (reference sequence). The ends were cut back, 0 bases at V and 4 bases at J, with 12 bases in the middle.

V is TRBV28 and J is TRBJ1-1; 7 nucleotides match TRBD1. The CDR3 sequence is 15 residues long. Per germline, CDR1 MDHEN and CDR2 SYDVKM. J was trimmed by 1 base and V by 5 bases; bases with no gene match: 7. CDR3 in amino acids: CASSLPGQRNTEAFF. For the CDR3, the DNA is TGTGCCAGCAGTCTCCCGGGACAGAGGAACACTGAAGCTTTCTTT.

This clone was observed once. The chain couples TRBV7-9 to TRBJ2-5; the match to TRBD2 covers 8 bases. V shed 5 bases and J 2 bases; nucleotides not matched to a gene: 7. The CDR3 is 15 amino acids. The germline gives CDR1 SEHNR, CDR2 FQNEAQ (reference sequence). CDR3 coding DNA: TGTGCCAGCAGCGGGGAACTAGCGGTACAAGAGACCCAGTACTTC. This sequence encodes CASSGELAVQETQYF.

This chain links TRBV19 with TRBJ1-6; 8 positions agree with TRBD1. The CDR3 has 15 residues. V trimming: 7 bases; J trimming: 8 bases; junction bases outside the gene matches: 10. Germline CDR1 LNHDA, CDR2 SQIVND (reference sequence). CDR3 sequence reads: CASTFLWGQDSPLHF. The CDR3 bases are TGTGCCAGTACCTTCCTTTGGGGACAGGATTCACCCCTCCACTTT.